The T cell receptor beta chain described here comes from a study of T cell repertoires in cytomegalovirus infection. Notes on the study in general: Dominant in the ex vivo response were TCR beta clonotypes restricted by HLA-C and specific for CMV.

TCRdb re-derived calls from the reads in MiXCR, one entry per CDR3 protein. The sample records around 630,000 distinct CDR3 sequences, more than 20% being singletons. A word on this clonotype: As yet, its antigen is unknown.

The germline CDR1 and CDR2 sequences are SQVTM and ANQGSEA. V lost 7 bases and J lost 8, with 10 bases in between. The CDR3 consists of 10 residues. The chain links TRBV29-1 to TRBJ2-3; tentatively, D is TRBD1 (5 bases). The sequenced sample was CD8+ T cells from PBMCs. This receptor was taken from a human donor in good health (CMV status not recorded). Some clones in this sample may be carry-over from other donors' samples. In DNA form, the CDR3 reads TGCAGCGGATGGACAAGTACGCAGTATTTT. Translated: CSGWTSTQYF.